This T cell receptor (beta chain) was obtained from a study of cytomegalovirus exposure and HLA in healthy donors (TCRdb year 2017). In the study overall: In an earlier analysis of under 600 of the donors, roughly 300 Gb of sequence data and some 120 million unique TCR beta sequences from roughly 200 million T cells were reported. About 310 gigabases of sequencing data and approximately 93 million unique TCR sequences were included in an early release covering 550 to 650 HLA-typed donors. Among the roughly 390 genotyped donors, more than 70% belonged to the genetic ancestry cluster associated with self-reported Caucasian donors. The study aimed to test whether cataloging public T cell receptors could reveal signatures of past pathogen exposure. The study profiled the T cell repertoires of around 700 subjects by immunosequencing and related them to cytomegalovirus serostatus. Along with the 666-subject first cohort, a separate validation cohort of 120 different subjects was used. To predict cytomegalovirus infection status, the study brought together high-throughput TCR immunosequencing, statistical association of individual TCRs with disease status, and machine learning. To study patterns of TCR occurrence, a later analysis re-analyzed previously published TCR beta repertoires from 700 or so donors and added high-resolution HLA genotyping. Rather than using new phenotypic data, the later analysis identified candidate immune exposures from TCR beta sequences and from how often those sequences occurred across donors. In an earlier analysis of 500 to 650 of the donors, high-throughput TCR beta sequencing was used to judge whether each TCR beta V gene segment behaved as functional or pseudogenic. Alongside the repertoire data, information on donor age, sex, ethnicity and CMV serostatus was compiled. In a later genetic analysis, genome-wide SNP genotypes for about three fifths of the roughly 670 donors were used, and that subset was treated as a discovery cohort. All discovery cohort repertoires had been generated using a single sequencing platform. HLA typing included class I and class II loci at four-digit resolution. The number of typed donors differed by locus: about 620-630 for A, B, C, DRB1 and DQB1; some 500 for DQA1; approximately 610 for DPA1; and roughly 490 for DPB1. A handful of DR-DQ haplotypes were handled as single units for association and clustering because linkage in the cohort was strong. Among roughly 400 genotyped donors of the cohort, an average of approximately 240,000 unique TCR beta nucleotide sequences was sequenced per donor, of which about 19% were non-productive. Results and caveats for the whole study, not just this receptor: An association between a missense DCLRE1C variant and V-gene and J-gene trimming of TCR beta chains was found in a later genetic analysis and replicated in an independent cohort. Strong co-occurrence of HLA alleles, especially DR and DQ, made assigning TCR associations to individual alleles difficult. In a later genetic analysis, fewer N-insertions in productive TCRs were reported among donors in an Asian-associated ancestry cluster than the approximately 710-donor mean. Presence/absence analyses assumed roughly uniform sequencing depth across donors, an assumption that may not hold. The study gave a list of 150 to 200 TCR beta chains associated with cytomegalovirus. Broadly in line with IMGT annotations, most TCR beta V segments showed up in productive rearrangements about 90% or about 30% of the time in an earlier analysis of around 550 of the donors. Because counts were too low, around 18 rarely observed V segments, including chromosome 9 orphons, were left out of the earlier analysis of approximately 500 of the donors. Compared with equally common non-associated chains, HLA-associated TCR beta chains in a later analysis were more clonally expanded and had lower generation probabilities. The 87-base-pair reads could not distinguish some IMGT-functional V segments, including TRBV6-2 and TRBV6-3, so those segments were excluded. In a later analysis, 15,000 to 20,000 TCR beta sequences were associated with specific HLA alleles at a false discovery rate of 0.05. In this cohort, only TCR beta chains were sequenced, and detectable features were limited by the absence of alpha or paired-chain data. In a later analysis, several top co-occurrence clusters were reported to appear linked to parvovirus B19, influenza, CMV and Epstein-Barr virus. In both the original and validation cohorts, the classifier was reported to diagnose cytomegalovirus status with high specificity and sensitivity. The only immune exposure information available for the cohort was CMV serostatus. A further reported finding was that TCR beta sequences accurately predicted the HLA-A and HLA-B alleles for most subjects in the first cohort. It was suggested by the authors that the approach could potentially be generalized to other disease states and immunological phenotypes. In a later analysis, TCR association rates were found to vary across HLA loci, with the most associated TCRs seen for DRB1 alleles and the fewest for HLA-C alleles. While some public TCRs were present in many individuals, most TCR sequences turned up only very rarely across donors. Because some donors lacked HLA typing at each locus, the association tests relied only on the typed subset. According to a later analysis, most CMV-associated TCR beta chains appeared to be HLA-restricted, and the HLA associations seemed to be driven largely by CMV exposure. In vitro tests confirmed that a few of the cytomegalovirus-associated TCR beta chains recognize cytomegalovirus antigens. Correlated functional status among segregating V segments might reflect linkage disequilibrium, but an unknown experimental factor could not be ruled out. The sequencing pipeline was judged likely to have produced a cluster of highly shared sequence variants as a technical artifact.

In total, fewer than 750 healthy bone marrow donors made up the cohort. All cohort members were sampled while nominally healthy, although unrecorded immune exposures were likely present. The donor was CMV seropositive and belonged to the group of 250 to 350 seropositive cohort members. Every donor gave a peripheral blood sample, and the peripheral blood mononuclear cells from that sample were used for TCR beta sequencing. Genomic DNA was extracted from the blood cell samples with the Qiagen DNeasy Blood Extraction Kit. As concerns this clone: Its recognized antigen is unknown. Base qualities were left out, and no much larger clone turns up one base away.

V trim: 2 bases; J trim: 2 bases; unmatched bases: 3. In the germline V gene, CDR1 corresponds to SGHDT and CDR2 to YYEEEE. The CDR3 runs 15 residues from the cysteine to the phenylalanine. The DNA shown is the 45-base CDR3, in frame from base 1. Library preparation used the immunoSEQ multiplex PCR assay. The multiplex PCR relied on a mix of 60 forward primers for TCR Vbeta segments and 13 reverse primers for TCR Jbeta segments. A multiplex PCR assay on genomic DNA amplified the CDR3 region of rearranged TCR beta genes. The amplified TCR beta libraries were sequenced on the Illumina HiSeq System as 87-base-pair reads. For the original study's pipeline: A later analysis counted tens of millions of unique TCR beta chains across the 500 to 850 repertoires, and 9 million to 14 million of these chains were shared by at least two donors. Raw reads were error-corrected and collapsed into unique sequences by a nearest-neighbor algorithm in which closely related sequences were merged to remove PCR and sequencing errors. V, D and J gene segments were assigned by aligning CDR3 sequences to IMGT reference sequences. For a sequence to be retained, a match of at least six nucleotides to both a V gene segment and a J gene segment was required. A rearrangement was called productive if the CDR3 had no stop codons and remained in frame with V and J, and every other rearrangement was called non-productive. Following IMGT convention, CDR3 was defined as the stretch from the second conserved V-encoded cysteine up to the conserved J-encoded phenylalanine. In an earlier analysis of around 600 of the donors, sequences lacking an unambiguous match to a single V gene segment were excluded. In an earlier analysis of approximately 610 of the donors, V segments were called functional above 56.7% productive rearrangements and were called segregating when the between-donor standard deviation exceeded 5%. A statistical classification framework was developed to diagnose cytomegalovirus status using the catalog of TCR beta chain sequences. In a later analysis, V and J genes were assigned by comparing TCR nucleotide sequences against IMGT/GENE-DB human TR gene sequences. Using the TCRdist pipeline, a later analysis assigned CDR3 sequences along with most-parsimonious VDJ recombination scenarios. In a later analysis, every TCR beta chain was defined by the combination of its CDR3 amino acid sequence and its V-gene family, and reads without a unique V-gene family were dropped. As a way to deal with suspected cross-contamination and a sequencing artifact, a later analysis dropped 450 to 600 nucleotide sequences that were highly shared and had low generation probability. For each public chain, a later analysis derived a clonal expansion index from normalized ranks of inferred template counts within each repertoire. Generation probabilities in a later analysis came from a VDJ recombination model fitted to out-of-frame rearrangements, and those results were checked against IGoR. Hypergeometric tests were used in a later analysis to score TCR-TCR, TCR-HLA and TCR-CMV co-occurrence, with a repertoire-size bias correction applied to the TCR pairs. To estimate false discovery rates, a later analysis permuted the HLA or CMV assignments 20 times. A later analysis grouped co-occurring TCRs with DBSCAN, adding TCRdist sequence similarity when clustering within HLA-allele-positive subsets. Co-occurrence clustering excluded repertoires with fewer than 30,000 or more than 120,000 public chains, plus five with anomalous nucleotide sharing. This is the immuneACCESS table as TCRdb keeps it, with only in-frame sequences that have V and J called. A part of the clones is gone; compared with another copy, unresolved V genes explain less than half, and the rest is unexplained. The V and J calls and clone size come from that table; D and trimming were worked out from the DNA. In all, the sample holds around 120,000 clones, and 76% of those were seen once. Roughly 15% of the sample comes from the top ten.

The V and J segments used are TRBV5-6 and TRBJ2-7; TRBD1 matches 11 bases in the middle. The origin of this receptor is a man aged 50-59 years in good health and CMV-seropositive. Sequenced sample: PBMCs. The CDR3 protein: CASSFGTGGTYEQYF. The nucleotides read TGTGCCAGCAGCTTTGGGACAGGGGGAACCTACGAGCAGTACTTC.